The clone carrying this T cell receptor (beta chain) has only one observation. This sample is drawn from a study of blood T cell repertoires in COVID-19. Original analysis: Counts of nucleated cells, estimated from reference gene primer amplification, were obtained. The data were produced by immunoSEQ multiplex PCR, yet TCRdb's version contains in-frame clones alone and is incomplete. The V and J calls and clone size come from that table; D and trimming were worked out from the DNA. The data hold some 490,000 clones, with roughly nine tenths observed a single time. The study recruited people aged about 18 to 95 years across roughly 23 US areas. Self-reported history from a screening survey and questionnaire set each donor's cohort. Recovery among Cohort 3 donors was established by two negative PCRs, clearance, or symptom resolution. Sequencing used PBMCs or T cells enriched from blood (not recorded which). The clonotype originates from a woman in her fifties or sixties who had recovered from COVID-19.

The CDR3, as DNA: TGCGCCAGCAGCTTGGGGCCAGGGCTTCGGCCAGAGACCCAGTACTTC. Its protein is CASSLGPGLRPETQYF. This chain joins TRBV5-1 and TRBJ2-5; TRBD1 is a possible D gene (5 bases). The CDR3 is 16 amino acids. V lost 0 bases to trimming and J lost 4 bases, with 16 bases between them. Germline V gives CDR1 SGHRS, CDR2 YFSETQ.